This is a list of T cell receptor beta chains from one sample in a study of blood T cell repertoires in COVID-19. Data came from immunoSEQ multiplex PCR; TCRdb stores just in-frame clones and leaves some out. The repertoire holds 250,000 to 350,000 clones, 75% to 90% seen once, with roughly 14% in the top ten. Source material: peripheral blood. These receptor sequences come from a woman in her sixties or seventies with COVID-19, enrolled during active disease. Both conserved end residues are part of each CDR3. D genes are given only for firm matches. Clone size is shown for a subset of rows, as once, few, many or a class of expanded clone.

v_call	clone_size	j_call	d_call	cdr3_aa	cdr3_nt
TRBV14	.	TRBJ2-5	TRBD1	CASSQYRGRGETQYF	TGTGCCAGCAGCCAATACAGGGGGCGCGGGGAGACCCAGTACTTC
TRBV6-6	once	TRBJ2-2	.	CASRGGPNTGELFF	TGTGCCAGCAGAGGGGGTCCGAACACCGGGGAGCTGTTTTTT
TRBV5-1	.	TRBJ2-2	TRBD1	CASSLGPGTGDTGELFF	TGCGCCAGCAGCTTGGGGCCGGGGACAGGGGACACCGGGGAGCTGTTTTTT
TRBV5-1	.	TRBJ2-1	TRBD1	CASSERTGGNEQFF	TGCGCCAGCAGCGAACGGACAGGGGGCAATGAGCAGTTCTTC
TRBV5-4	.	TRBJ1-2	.	CASSLATGRYGYTF	TGTGCCAGCAGCTTGGCCACAGGGCGCTATGGCTACACCTTC
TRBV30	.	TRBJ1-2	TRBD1	CAWTQQGADYGYTF	TGTGCCTGGACCCAACAGGGGGCGGACTATGGCTACACCTTC
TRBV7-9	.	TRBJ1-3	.	CASSSFDRQFSGNTIYF	TGTGCCAGCAGCTCCTTCGACAGGCAATTCTCTGGAAACACCATATATTTT
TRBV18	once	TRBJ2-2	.	CASSLSTAETGELFF	TGTGCCAGCTCATTATCGACCGCGGAGACCGGGGAGCTGTTTTTT
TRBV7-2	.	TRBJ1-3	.	CASRDPGVGGAGNTIYF	TGTGCCAGCAGAGACCCGGGGGTTGGGGGAGCCGGAAACACCATATATTTT
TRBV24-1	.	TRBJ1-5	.	CATGEVGSNQPQHF	TGTGCCACCGGCGAGGTCGGGAGCAATCAGCCCCAGCATTTT
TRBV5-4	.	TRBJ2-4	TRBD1	CASSLADRVDIQYF	TGTGCCAGCAGCTTGGCGGACAGGGTGGACATTCAGTACTTC
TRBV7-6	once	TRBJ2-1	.	CASSLEGGSSYNEQFF	TGTGCCAGCAGCTTAGAGGGGGGGAGCTCCTACAATGAGCAGTTCTTC
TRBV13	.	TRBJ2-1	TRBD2	CASGLAGGRLDEQFF	TGTGCCAGCGGTCTAGCGGGGGGGCGGTTGGATGAGCAGTTCTTC
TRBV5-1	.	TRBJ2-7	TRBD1	CASSSTGVRVNEQYF	TGCGCCAGCAGCTCGACAGGGGTTAGAGTTAACGAGCAGTACTTC
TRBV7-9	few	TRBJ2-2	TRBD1	CASRTGQGATGELFF	TGTGCCAGCAGGACTGGACAGGGGGCTACCGGGGAGCTGTTTTTT